A selection of T cell receptor beta chains follows, all from one sample in a study of PD-1 blockade in classical Hodgkin lymphoma. Sequencing used immunoSEQ multiplex PCR; TCRdb keeps in-frame clones, though not all of them. This sample has some 39,000 clones, with approximately 78% found just once. Sample: peripheral blood mononuclear cells (PBMCs), taken before the fourth cycle of nivolumab. These receptors all stem from a human donor with classical Hodgkin lymphoma. Each CDR3 is given without its conserved first and last residue.

CDR3: ASSQDGGNQPQH; V: TRBV4-3
CDR3: ASSQDTLQENTEAF; V: TRBV4-3
CDR3: ASSTYGTGGRSYT; V: TRBV27
CDR3: ASSLQGPSTDTQY; V: TRBV7-2
CDR3: ASGGRTGRGNQPQH; V: TRBV12-5
CDR3: ASSRKAGPSYEQY; V: TRBV18
CDR3: AWSVNYGYT; V: TRBV30
CDR3: ATSRDLVPGDYGYT; V: TRBV15
CDR3: ATRQSGSYTGELF; V: TRBV19
CDR3: ASSYNGQYVT; V: TRBV6-5
CDR3: ASSPKPGAATGELF; V: TRBV11-3
CDR3: ASSVGEGETQY; V: TRBV9
CDR3: ASSLEQLLEAF; V: TRBV11-2
CDR3: ASSVANTASYEQY; V: TRBV9
CDR3: SAGGGLRETQY; V: TRBV29-1
CDR3: ASSSGTGYHGYT; V: TRBV7-6
CDR3: ASSQWTSGDYEQY; V: TRBV7-2
CDR3: ASSSPPQIDGYT; V: TRBV5-1
CDR3: ASRTGQWDGYT; V: TRBV19
CDR3: ASSQDTSGKYNEQF; V: TRBV4-3
CDR3: ASRQAALNNEQF; V: TRBV5-1
CDR3: ASSIEGGNEAF; V: TRBV19
CDR3: ASSLDLRGCYEQF; V: TRBV11-3
CDR3: ASSSPGGPTLEEKLF; V: TRBV19
CDR3: ASSLAQGPQETQY; V: TRBV5-1
CDR3: ASSKGSNQPQH; V: TRBV19
CDR3: ASSKTQGGQPQH; V: TRBV6-5
CDR3: ASSLAVAGADYNEQF; V: TRBV5-6
CDR3: ASSIAGRKGRLF; V: TRBV19
CDR3: ASSLVRFGDRGSYEQY; V: TRBV7-9
CDR3: ASSLTSGNEQY; V: TRBV19
CDR3: ASSLEPGNTEAF; V: TRBV7-9
CDR3: ASRARGEQF; V: TRBV11-2
CDR3: ASSSRTGQQIPV; V: TRBV11-3
CDR3: ASRTSGANTGELF; V: TRBV28
CDR3: SAGRVGGEAF; V: TRBV29-1
CDR3: ASSFWVGTGELF; V: TRBV10-2
CDR3: ASSVRTSGGAHEETQY; V: TRBV9
CDR3: ATTGVSGNTIY; V: TRBV19
CDR3: ASRYRDSGSYEQY; V: TRBV19
CDR3: SVEGIRTEAF; V: TRBV29-1
CDR3: ASSPGTGNQPQH; V: TRBV6-5
CDR3: ASSSTSGGAYEQF; V: TRBV7-7
CDR3: ASSSELVSTDTQY; V: TRBV5-1
CDR3: AISSTDEQY; V: TRBV10-3
CDR3: ASSQGRGRSDTQY; V: TRBV4-2
CDR3: ASSGGGISYGYT; V: TRBV9
CDR3: ASSEMAGSSTDTQY; V: TRBV6-1
CDR3: ASSPITGTGENTQY; V: TRBV18
CDR3: ASTQTTGGALAGELF; V: TRBV4-2
CDR3: ASSRAGLGYNEQF; V: TRBV5-1
CDR3: ASRRQGHNTEAF; V: TRBV6-5
CDR3: ASSTVTNQPQH; V: TRBV19
CDR3: ASSPGIGNEKLF; V: TRBV7-9
CDR3: ASALAQDTQY; V: TRBV7-3
CDR3: ASSEASDPGNTIY; V: TRBV6-1
CDR3: SVFRQGIEAF; V: TRBV29-1